The 32 T cell receptor beta chains in this list originate from one sample, sequenced in a study of blood T cells in healthy people across ages. Using a J-beta primer mix together with a sample-barcoded 5' primer, a second PCR was run for roughly 6 to 12 cycles. Each CDR3 protein is one row after TCRdb ran MiXCR on the 5' RACE reads. Here the sample spans about 650,000 distinct CDR3 sequences, approximately 31% being singletons. The specimen sequenced was blood. These receptors were collected from a woman aged 80 or over in good health.

As regards this clonotype: Possible read error: a much larger clone is one base away. The chain has TRBV6-1 and TRBJ1-5; D call uncertain. This CDR3 is built from 14 residues. In germline, CDR1 is MNHNS, CDR2 SASEGT. The CDR3 sequence: CTSSETMGNQPQHF. The CDR3 nucleotides are TGTACCAGCAGTGAAACAATGGGCAATCAGCCCCAGCATTTT.

The table lists this clonotype with many counts. CDR3 bases: TGTGCCAGCAGCCCCCGCGGTAGCGGGGGCCCCCTAGCCAAAAACATTCAGTACTTC. Its translation is CASSPRGSGGPLAKNIQYF. The gene calls are TRBV7-3 and TRBJ2-4, with 9 bases fitting TRBD2. The CDR3 runs to 19 residues. Germline CDR1 is SGHTA and CDR2 is FQGTGA. J lost 0 bases, V lost 5 bases, and 14 bases had no gene match.

The chain is built from TRBV20-1 and TRBJ2-5, with 14 bases lining up with TRBD2. Germline V lookup: CDR1 DFQATT, CDR2 SNEGSKA (reference sequence). The CDR3 totals 17 residues. Trimming cost V 5 bases and J 3 bases; bases outside gene matches: 11. The CDR3: CSADRLAGGQGKETQYF. Here the CDR3 DNA reads TGCAGTGCTGATAGACTAGCGGGAGGGCAGGGAAAAGAGACCCAGTACTTC.

V gene TRBV7-9 combines with J gene TRBJ1-1; 7 nucleotides match TRBD1. Germline V gene data show CDR1 as SEHNR and CDR2 as FQNEAQ (reference sequence). The CDR3 runs to 15 residues. With V trimmed by 4 bases and J by 3 bases, 8 bases remained unmatched. As DNA, the CDR3 is TGTGCCAGCAGCTCCCAGACAGGGACGGACACTGAAGCTTTCTTT. Amino acid sequence: CASSSQTGTDTEAFF. The full variable domain, with the rest looked up from reference TRBV7-9 and TRBJ1-1, is DTGVSQNPRHKITKRGQNVTFRCDPISEHNRLYWYRQTLGQGPEFLTYFQNEAQLEKSRLLSDRFSAERPKGSFSTLEIQRTEQGDSAMYLCASSSQTGTDTEAFFGQGTRLTVV.

This clonotype has ten or more counts. The chain carries TRBV7-3 and TRBJ2-1, with D perhaps assigned TRBD1 or TRBD2 (7 bases each). The V gene's germline CDR1 is SGHTA and CDR2 FQGTGA. The V gene lost 5 bases and the J gene lost 3 bases, with 17 bases spanning the gap. The CDR3 sequence is 16 residues long. DNA for the CDR3: TGTGCCAGCAGCCAGGGGGAGGGGGGGTACTACAATGAGCAGTTCTTC. Its protein is CASSQGEGGYYNEQFF.

This clonotype was detected ten times or more. The gene calls are TRBV5-1 and TRBJ2-1, with D tentatively TRBD1 (5 bases). The CDR3 is 14 amino acids. CDR1 is SGHRS, CDR2 YFSETQ, per germline. Trimming stripped 0 bases from V and 8 bases from J, with 12 bases between. CDR3 amino acids: CASSLASQGYEQFF. Written as DNA, the CDR3 is TGCGCCAGCAGCTTGGCCTCTCAGGGTTATGAGCAGTTCTTC.

As for this clonotype: This may stem from a read error, because a much larger clone lies one nucleotide away. The V gene is TRBV7-9, the J gene TRBJ2-7; the D gene is possibly TRBD2 (5 bases). The CDR3 extends over 14 amino acids. Germline V CDR1 and CDR2: SEHNR, FQNEAQ (reference sequence). The CDR3 DNA follows: TGTGCCAGCTGCTTAGGTCTCGAGGGCGACGAGCAGTACTTC. Translation: CASCLGLEGDEQYF.

This clonotype turned up a few times. The rearrangement uses TRBV20-1 and TRBJ1-5; D uncertain. The V end was cut by 3 bases, the J end by 7 bases, with 13 bases between. The CDR3 contains 13 residues. The V gene's germline CDR1 is DFQATT and CDR2 SNEGSKA (reference sequence). This CDR3 is CSARYGINQPQHF. The CDR3 nucleotides read TGCAGTGCTAGGTACGGGATTAACCAGCCCCAGCATTTT.

The rearrangement links TRBV30 to TRBJ1-6; D not resolved. CDR3 length: 14 amino acids. V lost 3 bases to trimming and J lost 7 bases, with 13 bases between them. Germline V lookup: CDR1 GTSNPN, CDR2 SVGIG (reference sequence). The CDR3 is CAWRTFGTNSPLHF. In nucleotides, the CDR3 is TGTGCCTGGAGGACTTTTGGCACCAATTCACCCCTCCACTTT. The full variable domain, its missing parts supplied by reference TRBV30 and TRBJ1-6, is SQTIHQWPATLVQPVGSPLSLECTVEGTSNPNLYWYRQAAGRGLQLLFYSVGIGQISSEVPQNLSASRPQDRQFILSSKKLLLSDSGFYLCAWRTFGTNSPLHFGNGTRLTVT.

This clonotype was picked up many times. The J gene is TRBJ2-3, the V gene TRBV27, with D tentatively TRBD2 (6 bases). The V end lost 8 bases, the J end lost 4 bases, and 13 bases lay between the germline ends. Germline values: CDR1 MNHEY, CDR2 SMNVEV (reference sequence). The CDR3 spans 13 residues. The CDR3 region has the DNA TGTGCCAGCCGACGGAGGGAAGCAGATACGCAGTATTTT. It translates to CASRRREADTQYF.

About this clonotype itself: A single base separates this from a much larger clone, so it may be a read error. This chain uses TRBV7-9 with TRBJ2-4; D call uncertain. Near its end, the DNA agrees better with TRBJ2-5, so the J call may be wrong. This CDR3 contains 14 residues. Looked up from germline, CDR1 is SEHNR and CDR2 is FQNEAQ (reference sequence). The CDR3 loop is CASSQNAFQETQYF. The DNA for the CDR3 is TGTGCCAGCAGCCAGAACGCTTTTCAAGAGACCCAGTACTTC.

V and J are TRBV6-6 and TRBJ1-5, with D perhaps matching TRBD1 (5 bases). Trimming cost V 8 bases and J 4 bases, with 12 bases left between them. The CDR3 sequence is 13 residues long. The germline V gene has CDR1 MNHNY and CDR2 SVGAGI (reference sequence). CDR3 sequence: CASGDQGNQPQHF. The CDR3 DNA sequence: TGTGCCAGCGGAGATCAGGGAAATCAGCCCCAGCATTTT.

At least ten counts were recorded for this clonotype. The V gene is TRBV7-9, the J gene TRBJ2-2; 10 nucleotides agree with TRBD1. V lost 5 bases and J lost 2; bases outside the gene matches: 2. The CDR3 length is 15 residues. Germline V gene sequence: CDR1 SEHNR, CDR2 FQNEAQ (reference sequence). CDR3 DNA: TGTGCCAGCAGCCGGGACAGGGGAAACACCGGGGAGCTGTTTTTT. This sequence encodes CASSRDRGNTGELFF.

There are many counts of this clonotype. The junction shows a germline mismatch at one end, possibly a read error. The chain links TRBV5-1 to TRBJ2-7; 8 bases are shared with TRBD2. The CDR3 spans 16 residues. Germline-derived CDR1 and CDR2 are SGHRS and YFSETQ. CDR3 nucleotide sequence: TGCGCCAGCAACTTGGCCGGCGGGGGGCTTAGTTCCGAGCAGTACTTC. This gives the protein CASNLAGGGLSSEQYF. The full variable domain, its missing parts supplied by reference TRBV5-1 and TRBJ2-7, is KAGVTQTPRYLIKTRGQQVTLSCSPISGHRSVSWYQQTPGQGLQFLFEYFSETQRNKGNFPGRFSGRQFSNSRSEMNVSTLELGDSALYLCASNLAGGGLSSEQYFGPGTRLTVT.

This clonotype has more than one count but fewer than ten. The J gene is TRBJ1-2, the V gene TRBV5-4; 8 nucleotides line up with TRBD1. Germline CDR1 reads SGHNT; CDR2 reads YYREEE (reference sequence). J was trimmed by 5 bases and V by 5 bases; bases with no gene match: 11. This CDR3 has 15 amino acids. CDR3 in amino acids: CASRQGQADRYGYTF. In nucleotides, the CDR3 is TGTGCCAGCAGGCAGGGACAGGCAGATCGTTATGGCTACACCTTC.

V usage is TRBV24-1 and J usage is TRBJ2-2, with 10 bases fitting TRBD1. The CDR3 covers 16 residues. CDR1 KGHDR and CDR2 SFDVKD come from the germline V gene. The V and J ends lost 5 bases and 5 bases, in that order; junction bases with no gene match: 7. CDR3 residues: CATSGGQGFRTGELFF. The CDR3 DNA reads as TGTGCCACCAGTGGGGGACAGGGGTTCCGGACCGGGGAGCTGTTTTTT.

A word on this clonotype: A much larger clone sits a single nucleotide away, making a read error possible. The chain links TRBV3-1 to TRBJ2-1, with D maybe TRBD1 (6 bases). The CDR3 runs to 14 residues. Trimming stripped 0 bases from V and 10 bases from J, with 13 bases between. Germline CDR1 and CDR2: LGHDT and YNNKEL (reference sequence). The CDR3 protein is CASSQDLHRDEQFF. In DNA form, the CDR3 reads TGTGCCAGCAGCCAAGATCTACACAGGGACGAGCAGTTCTTC.

V usage is TRBV20-1 and J usage is TRBJ1-5; weak D call: TRBD1 (6 bases). V lost 6 bases, J lost 3 bases, and 18 bases lay in between. Germline CDR1 and CDR2: DFQATT and SNEGSKA (reference sequence). This CDR3 spans 15 amino acids. The DNA of the CDR3 is TGCAGTGCCCTTGGGCAGGGGAGTAACAATCAGCCCCAGCATTTT. Encoded protein: CSALGQGSNNQPQHF.

The chain's CDR3 is CASSLRGATGTGYSGANVLTF. CDR3 bases: TGTGCCAGCAGCTTAAGGGGGGCCACCGGGACAGGGTATTCTGGGGCCAACGTCCTGACTTTC. The chain has TRBV7-6 and TRBJ2-6; 9 bases line up with TRBD1. This CDR3 is 21 amino acids long. J lost 1 base, V lost 2 bases, and 15 bases had no gene match. The germline gives CDR1 SGHVS, CDR2 FNYEAQ.

Concerning this clonotype: With a much larger clone just one base away, this may be a read error. J is TRBJ2-1 and V is TRBV7-9; D gene ambiguous. There are 11 residues in the CDR3. From germline, CDR1 is SEHNR and CDR2 FQNEAQ (reference sequence). V lost 7 bases, J lost 6 bases, and 7 bases lay in between. The CDR3: CASNLCNEQFF. CDR3 DNA: TGTGCCAGCAACCTTTGCAATGAGCAGTTCTTC.

This clonotype was recorded at least ten times. The CDR3 loop is CASTTTPDIPNYGYTF. In nucleotides, the CDR3 is TGTGCCAGCACTACCACGCCAGACATCCCTAACTATGGCTACACCTTC. The rearrangement links TRBV6-5 to TRBJ1-2; D is ambiguous. CDR3 length: 16 amino acids. V lost 7 bases and J 0 bases, leaving 18 bases between the germline ends. Per the germline V gene, CDR1 is MNHEY and CDR2 is SVGAGI.

CDR3 DNA sequence: TGCAGTGCTGGATCCCCCTTTAGACAGGCCACCCATTTGAACACCGGGGAGCTGTTTTTT. Translating it yields CSAGSPFRQATHLNTGELFF. This chain connects TRBV20-1 to TRBJ2-2; D possibly corresponds to TRBD1 (6 bases). Germline CDR1 reads DFQATT; CDR2 reads SNEGSKA (reference sequence). There are 20 residues in the CDR3. V lost 5 bases and J 1 base, leaving 29 bases between the germline ends.

This clonotype was picked up a small number of times. The V and J genes are TRBV27 and TRBJ1-6; 8 bases match TRBD1. CDR3 length: 14 residues. V trimming: 4 bases; J trimming: 9 bases; junction bases outside the gene matches: 5. In germline, CDR1 is MNHEY, CDR2 SMNVEV (reference sequence). The CDR3 nucleotides are TGTGCCAGCAGTTCGACAGGGGTTAGTTCACCCCTCCACTTT. Its translation is CASSSTGVSSPLHF.

This clonotype has ten or more counts. The chain uses TRBV6-2 or TRBV6-3 and TRBJ2-2, with D perhaps matching TRBD2 (5 bases). V lost 6 bases, J lost 1 base, and 18 bases lay in between. CDR1 is MNHEY and CDR2 is SVGEGT in the germline V gene. The CDR3 sequence is 17 residues long. The CDR3 DNA is TGTGCCAGCAGCCTAATGACCGGACTCAGGAACACCGGGGAGCTGTTTTTT. It codes for CASSLMTGLRNTGELFF.

This clonotype has ten or more counts. This chain connects TRBV7-2 to TRBJ2-3; D unresolved. V lost 5 bases to trimming and J lost 3 bases, with 6 bases between them. CDR1 is SGHTA, CDR2 FQGNSA, per germline. CDR3 length: 12 amino acids. The CDR3 nucleotides are TGTGCCAGCAGCCGCCCAACAGATACGCAGTATTTT. Its protein is CASSRPTDTQYF.

On this clonotype: This may be a read error: a much more frequent sequence differs by one nucleotide. The chain is built from TRBV20-1 and TRBJ2-1; maybe TRBD1 (5 bases). The closer fit of TRBJ2-7 to the DNA end suggests the J call may be wrong. Germline V lookup: CDR1 DFQATT, CDR2 SNEGSKA (reference sequence). This CDR3 region has 14 residues. The CDR3 sequence is CSAKDIVSYNEQYF. CDR3 in DNA: TGCAGTGCTAAGGACATTGTGTCCTACAATGAGCAGTACTTC.

This clonotype was observed at least ten times. V and J are TRBV6-1 and TRBJ1-2; tentative D call: TRBD1 (6 bases). Trimming shortened V by 5 bases and J by 7 bases, and 11 bases separated the two germline ends. Germline CDR1 and CDR2: MNHNS and SASEGT. This CDR3 is 12 amino acids long. Here the CDR3 reads CASSPRTAGYTF. The CDR3 DNA sequence: TGTGCCAGCAGTCCGAGGACAGCTGGCTACACCTTC.

The genes are TRBV6-1 and TRBJ2-7; the D gene is possibly TRBD1 (6 bases). Germline V gene lookup returns CDR1 MNHNS and CDR2 SASEGT. Between the trimmed V and J ends, which lost 4 bases and 0 bases, there was a span of 13 bases. This CDR3 is 15 amino acids long. The CDR3 loop reads CASSGTGHRSYEQYF. The CDR3 coding sequence is TGTGCCAGCAGTGGGACGGGACACCGCTCCTACGAGCAGTACTTC.

This clonotype was recorded many times. This sequence may be a read error, since a much larger clone differs from it by one base. The genes are TRBV27 and TRBJ2-7, with D possibly called TRBD1 or TRBD2 (5 bases each). V lost 11 bases, J lost 2 bases, and 13 bases lay in between. The CDR3 loop spans 12 amino acids. Germline V gene lookup returns CDR1 MNHEY and CDR2 SMNVEV (reference sequence). CDR3 DNA sequence: TGTGCCGCCTCGGGGCAGACCTACGAGCAGTACTTC. This sequence encodes CAASGQTYEQYF.

This clonotype was seen more than once but under ten times. This may arise from a read error, as a much more abundant clone is one base away. The chain links TRBV12-3 or TRBV12-4 to TRBJ1-1; 7 positions match TRBD1. CDR3 length: 14 amino acids. The CDR3 bases are TGTGCCAGCACCTCCGGGACAGAGAACATTGAAGCTTTCTTT. It specifies CASTSGTENIEAFF.

A note on this clonotype: A clone one base away is much larger, so this may be a read error. This chain uses TRBV20-1 with TRBJ2-3; D is possibly TRBD2 (6 bases). Germline CDR1 DFQATT, CDR2 SNEGSKA (reference sequence). Trimming stripped 0 bases from V and 0 bases from J, with 13 bases between. CDR3 length: 16 amino acids. For the CDR3, the DNA is TGCAGTGCTAGAGACGGAAGCGGGCCTAGCACAGATACGCAGTATTTT. It translates to CSARDGSGPSTDTQYF.

This clonotype has just a few counts. The chain has TRBV7-2 and TRBJ2-7; D is undetermined. Per germline, CDR1 SGHTA and CDR2 FQGNSA. V was trimmed by 1 base and J by 0 bases, leaving 7 bases between them. The CDR3 length is 14 residues. DNA for the CDR3: TGTGCCAGCAGCTTAGGACATTTCTCCTACGAGCAGTACTTC. It yields the protein CASSLGHFSYEQYF.